Each of the 25 T cell receptor beta chains below was sequenced from the same sample in a study of blood T cell repertoires in COVID-19. Measured with immunoSEQ multiplex PCR; TCRdb has only the in-frame clones, and not every one. Of approximately 200,000 clones in the sample, about 80% are singletons; the top ten hold 1.3%. The sample was PBMCs or T cells enriched from blood (not recorded which). The source of these receptors is a woman aged 35 to 49 with acute COVID-19.

The chain combines TRBV5-8 with TRBJ1-1; D ambiguous. CDR3 length: 15 residues. Between the trimmed V and J ends, which lost 4 bases and 1 base, there was a span of 14 bases. Germline V gene data show CDR1 as SGHTS and CDR2 as YDEGEE. CDR3 residues: CASSPGGVANTEAFF. DNA of the CDR3: TGTGCCAGCAGCCCGGGCGGGGTGGCGAACACTGAAGCTTTCTTT. Combining the CDR3 with reference TRBV5-8 and TRBJ1-1 gives the whole variable domain EAGVTQSPTHLIKTRGQQATLRCSPISGHTSVYWYQQALGLGLQFLLWYDEGEERNRGNFPPRFSGRQFPNYSSELNVNALELEDSALYLCASSPGGVANTEAFFGQGTRLTVV.

The chain has TRBV19 and TRBJ1-2; 7 bases fit TRBD1. The germline CDR1 and CDR2 sequences are LNHDA and SQIVND (reference sequence). V trimming: 6 bases; J trimming: 10 bases; junction bases outside the gene matches: 5. The CDR3 sequence is 11 residues long. Here the CDR3 reads CASRKGGHYTF. The DNA of the CDR3 is TGTGCCAGTAGAAAAGGGGGCCACTACACCTTC.

In its sample, this clone was seen a few times. The chain couples TRBV28 to TRBJ1-5; D is unclear. V was shortened by 10 bases and J by 2 bases, with 18 bases between the two germline ends. The CDR3 consists of 15 residues. Germline lookup yields CDR1 MDHEN and CDR2 SYDVKM. CDR3 residues: CATASPGVGNQPQHF. CDR3 bases: TGTGCCACCGCCAGTCCGGGTGTGGGCAATCAGCCCCAGCATTTT.

This clone was picked up a small number of times. V and J are TRBV28 and TRBJ2-3; 8 bases align to TRBD1. CDR1 is MDHEN, CDR2 SYDVKM, per germline. The V gene end was trimmed by 4 bases and the J gene end by 4 bases; junction bases not matched to a gene: 19. This CDR3 region has 19 residues. The DNA of the CDR3 is TGTGCCAGCAGTTCGCTCCTGCCTCGGACAGGGAAGAAAGCAGATACGCAGTATTTT. The encoded protein is CASSSLLPRTGKKADTQYF.

The chain couples TRBV24-1 to TRBJ1-5; a weak D match, TRBD1 (5 bases). Germline CDR1 KGHDR, CDR2 SFDVKD. Trimming stripped 3 bases from V and 1 base from J, with 15 bases between. This CDR3 spans 17 amino acids. The CDR3 here is CATSDTRQPQSNQPQHF. The CDR3 bases are TGTGCCACCAGTGATACCCGACAGCCGCAAAGCAATCAGCCCCAGCATTTT.

CDR3 amino acids: CASSPRGGGTDTQYF. CDR3 DNA: TGTGCCAGCAGCCCTCGGGGGGGAGGGACAGATACGCAGTATTTT. The V call is TRBV7-6, the J call TRBJ2-3, with 8 bases lining up with TRBD2. The CDR3 length is 15 residues. Unmatched junction bases numbered 7, after V lost 5 bases and J lost 3 bases. CDR1 is SGHVS, CDR2 FNYEAQ, per germline.

This clone was observed a few times. The genes are TRBV18 and TRBJ2-1; D might be TRBD1 (6 bases). Per the germline V gene, CDR1 is KGHSH and CDR2 is LQKENI. The CDR3 totals 15 residues. With 3 bases removed from V and 9 bases from J, the gap between germline ends came to 18 bases. CDR3 region: CASSPRGHRVGEQFF. For the CDR3, the DNA is TGTGCCAGCTCACCCAGAGGACACAGGGTCGGTGAGCAGTTCTTC.

The chain combines TRBV28 with TRBJ2-6; no firm D call. Germline-derived CDR1 and CDR2 are MDHEN and SYDVKM. The CDR3 length is 15 residues. Trimming shortened V by 10 bases and J by 0 bases, and 13 bases separated the two germline ends. In DNA, the CDR3 is TGTGCCATCGGGTTTGTAGACTCTGGGGCCAACGTCCTGACTTTC. The encoded protein is CAIGFVDSGANVLTF.

In this sample, this clone turned up once. The chain links TRBV5-1 to TRBJ2-7; 8 bases agree with TRBD1. The trim removed 4 bases at V and 2 bases at J, leaving 5 bases unmatched. Germline assignment: CDR1 SGHRS and CDR2 YFSETQ. CDR3 length: 14 residues. CDR3 amino acids: CASSPWTGPYEQYF. CDR3 nucleotide sequence: TGCGCCAGCAGCCCCTGGACAGGGCCCTACGAGCAGTACTTC.

This clone was detected a few times. The rearrangement uses TRBV30 and TRBJ2-5; 7 nucleotides align to TRBD1. The CDR3 totals 15 residues. Germline V CDR1 and CDR2: GTSNPN, SVGIG (reference sequence). The J segment lost 1 base and the V segment lost 1 base, leaving 6 bases of the junction unmatched. The CDR3 protein is CAWSGGQSFQETQYF. The CDR3 DNA reads as TGTGCCTGGAGTGGGGGACAGTCGTTCCAAGAGACCCAGTACTTC. Full variable domain (remainder filled in from reference TRBV30 and TRBJ2-5): SQTIHQWPATLVQPVGSPLSLECTVEGTSNPNLYWYRQAAGRGLQLLFYSVGIGQISSEVPQNLSASRPQDRQFILSSKKLLLSDSGFYLCAWSGGQSFQETQYFGPGTRLLVL.

CDR3 in DNA: TGTGCCAGCAGTGAATCTAAAATTATTACCGGGGAGCTGTTTTTT. This translates into CASSESKIITGELFF. V and J are TRBV25-1 and TRBJ2-2; D unresolved. The CDR3 is made up of 15 amino acids. CDR1 is MGHDK and CDR2 is SYGVNS in the germline V gene. The germline V and J ends were trimmed by 1 base and 5 bases, with 11 bases remaining between them.

This clone was detected once. The chain recombines TRBV2 with TRBJ2-6, with D possibly TRBD1 on 6 matching bases. The CDR3 is made up of 15 amino acids. The V gene lost 3 bases and the J gene lost 2 bases, with 8 bases spanning the gap. Germline V gene sequence: CDR1 SNHLY, CDR2 FYNNEI. CDR3 nucleotide sequence: TGTGCCAGCAGTGAGACAGGTGCTGGGGCCAACGTCCTGACTTTC. It codes for CASSETGAGANVLTF.

The rearrangement links TRBV27 to TRBJ2-1; no clear D. Deletions cut 6 bases from V and 1 base from J, with 13 bases between. The CDR3 extends over 15 amino acids. Germline V gene data show CDR1 as MNHEY and CDR2 as SMNVEV (reference sequence). CDR3 sequence: CASRLGPGSYNEQFF. The CDR3, as DNA: TGTGCCAGCAGACTCGGCCCAGGATCCTACAATGAGCAGTTCTTC.

The chain uses TRBV11-2 and TRBJ2-2; maybe TRBD1 (6 bases). The CDR3 is 14 amino acids. V gave up 5 bases and J gave up 4 bases, with 11 bases separating them. Germline CDR1 SGHAT, CDR2 FQNNGV. The CDR3 loop is CASSGQQGTGELFF. The CDR3 bases are TGTGCCAGCAGCGGGCAACAGGGCACCGGGGAGCTGTTTTTT. Full variable domain (rest looked up from reference TRBV11-2 and TRBJ2-2): EAGVAQSPRYKIIEKRQSVAFWCNPISGHATLYWYQQILGQGPKLLIQFQNNGVVDDSQLPKDRFSAERLKGVDSTLKIQPAKLEDSAVYLCASSGQQGTGELFFGEGSRLTVL.

The chain combines TRBV27 with TRBJ1-1, with D uncertain. Germline assignment: CDR1 MNHEY and CDR2 SMNVEV (reference sequence). The CDR3 runs 13 residues. V was cut by 4 bases and J by 6 bases, with 12 bases left in between. The CDR3 coding sequence is TGTGCCAGCAGTTCGCAGGTAGTATCTGAAGCTTTCTTT. Its protein product is CASSSQVVSEAFF.

The chain recombines TRBV9 with TRBJ2-1; 9 bases map to TRBD2. CDR3 length: 16 amino acids. Trimming at V came to 1 base and at J to 4 bases, leaving 6 bases not matched to a gene. The germline CDR1 and CDR2 sequences are SGDLS and YYNGEE. For the CDR3, the DNA is TGTGCCAGCAGCGTAAGAGAAAGCGGGGGGTACAATGAGCAGTTCTTC. Translated: CASSVRESGGYNEQFF.

The rearrangement uses TRBV18 and TRBJ2-5; TRBD2 might be the D (6 bases). CDR3 size: 14 residues. The germline gives CDR1 KGHSH, CDR2 LQKENI. Between the trimmed V and J ends, which lost 5 bases and 2 bases, there was a span of 12 bases. CDR3 coding DNA: TGTGCCAGCTCAGGGGGGACCTATCAAGAGACCCAGTACTTC. Its protein product is CASSGGTYQETQYF.

This CDR3 reads CASSQGRNYGYTF. The CDR3 DNA reads as TGTGCCAGCAGCCAGGGTAGGAACTATGGCTACACCTTC. V is TRBV28 and J is TRBJ1-2; possibly TRBD1 for D (5 bases). CDR1 is MDHEN, CDR2 SYDVKM, per germline. Trimming left V 6 bases short and J 2 bases short, with 10 bases between. The CDR3 has 13 residues.

This sequence joins TRBV12-3 or TRBV12-4 and TRBJ1-1, with D uncertain. The CDR3 extends over 13 amino acids. V was shortened by 6 bases and J by 0 bases, with 8 bases between the two germline ends. CDR3 residues: CASRTYMNTEAFF. CDR3 DNA sequence: TGTGCCAGCAGAACCTATATGAACACTGAAGCTTTCTTT.

The chain links TRBV7-8 to TRBJ2-7, with 9 bases aligning to TRBD2. V lost 1 base, J lost 4 bases, and 5 bases stayed unmatched. This CDR3 is 15 amino acids long. From germline, CDR1 is SGHVS and CDR2 FQNEAQ. CDR3 region: CASSLGDSGRYEQYF. The CDR3 DNA reads as TGTGCCAGCAGCTTAGGTGATAGCGGGAGATACGAGCAGTACTTC.

The chain combines TRBV15 with TRBJ2-1, with 11 nucleotides matching TRBD2. The V gene end was trimmed by 6 bases and the J gene end by 1 base; junction bases not matched to a gene: 8. CDR1 LNHNV and CDR2 YYDKDF come from the germline V gene (reference sequence). CDR3 length: 17 residues. This CDR3 is CATSPWGLADSYNEQFF. The CDR3 nucleotides are TGTGCCACCAGTCCTTGGGGACTAGCGGATTCCTACAATGAGCAGTTCTTC. The full variable domain, rest sourced from reference TRBV15 and TRBJ2-1, is DAMVIQNPRYQVTQFGKPVTLSCSQTLNHNVMYWYQQKSSQAPKLLFHYYDKDFNNEADTPDNFQSRRPNTSFCFLDIRSPGLGDTAMYLCATSPWGLADSYNEQFFGPGTRLTVL.

V and J are TRBV6-5 and TRBJ1-6, with D tentatively TRBD1 (5 bases). CDR1 is MNHEY and CDR2 is SVGAGI in the germline V gene. V lost 6 bases to trimming and J lost 0 bases, with 6 bases between them. The CDR3 has 14 amino acids. This CDR3 reads CASRGGSYNSPLHF. DNA of the CDR3: TGTGCCAGCAGGGGGGGCTCCTATAATTCACCCCTCCACTTT.

The V call is TRBV19, the J call TRBJ1-5; TRBD1 agrees at 9 bases. The CDR3 has 20 residues. V shed 5 bases and J 5 bases; nucleotides not matched to a gene: 22. Germline V CDR1 and CDR2: LNHDA, SQIVND (reference sequence). The CDR3 loop is CASSYTRADRGIIEDQPQHF. The CDR3 nucleotides read TGTGCCAGTAGTTACACTAGGGCGGACAGGGGTATTATAGAGGATCAGCCCCAGCATTTT.

This clone came up a few times. The chain joins TRBV29-1 to TRBJ1-1; the D gene is possibly TRBD1 (5 bases). The CDR3 sequence is 14 residues long. Germline V gene data show CDR1 as SQVTM and CDR2 as ANQGSEA. V lost 5 bases to trimming and J lost 1 base, with 14 bases between them. In nucleotides, the CDR3 is TGCAGCGTTAGATTCGACAGCTCGAACACTGAAGCTTTCTTT. Its protein is CSVRFDSSNTEAFF.

The chain recombines TRBV6-1 with TRBJ2-7; 8 positions match TRBD2. CDR3 length equals 15 residues. The J segment lost 3 bases and the V segment lost 0 bases, leaving 4 bases of the junction unmatched. CDR1 is MNHNS, CDR2 SASEGT, per germline. The CDR3 loop is CASSEALSGVYEQYF. Written as DNA, the CDR3 is TGTGCCAGCAGTGAAGCGCTTAGCGGGGTCTACGAGCAGTACTTC.